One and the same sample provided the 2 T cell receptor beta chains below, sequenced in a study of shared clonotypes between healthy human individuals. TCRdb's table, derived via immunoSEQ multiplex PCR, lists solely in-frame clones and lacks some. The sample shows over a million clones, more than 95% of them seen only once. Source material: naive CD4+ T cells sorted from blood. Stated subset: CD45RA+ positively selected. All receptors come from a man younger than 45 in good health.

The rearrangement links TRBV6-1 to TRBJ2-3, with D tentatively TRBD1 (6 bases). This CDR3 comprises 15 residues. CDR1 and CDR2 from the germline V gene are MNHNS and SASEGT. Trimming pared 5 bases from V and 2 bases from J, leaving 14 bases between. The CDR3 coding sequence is TGTGCCAGCAGTCACCGGGACACCCACACAGATACGCAGTATTTT. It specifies CASSHRDTHTDTQYF.

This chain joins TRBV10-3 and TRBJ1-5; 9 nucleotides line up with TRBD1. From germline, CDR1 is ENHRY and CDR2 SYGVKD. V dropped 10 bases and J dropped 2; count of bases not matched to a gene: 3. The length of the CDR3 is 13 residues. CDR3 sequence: CATTGGRNQPQHF. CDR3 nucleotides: TGTGCCACTACAGGGGGCCGCAATCAGCCCCAGCATTTT.